This TCR beta chain was identified during a study of cytomegalovirus exposure and HLA in healthy donors. The study's findings and limits: CMV serostatus was the only immune exposure information that was available. It was likely that a cluster of highly shared sequence variants was a sequencing artifact. Previous analysis showed most TCR beta V segments were productive about 87% or about 30% of the time.

The CDR3 sequence is 16 residues long. CDR1 and CDR2 (germline): PRHDT, FYEKMQ (reference sequence). A multiplex PCR was run with 60 Vbeta primers and 13 Jbeta primers. Assay: immunoSEQ multiplex PCR; the TCRdb copy retains only in-frame clones and omits some. The table has about 120,000 clones, 70% to 85% seen once. About this clone itself: Its target is not known.

V is TRBV13 and J is TRBJ2-5; 7 bases match TRBD1. The end of the DNA is better explained by TRBJ2-7, so the J call may be wrong. This TCR was sampled from a middle-aged woman in good health and CMV-seropositive. Source material: PBMCs. DNA of the CDR3: TGTGCCAGCAGCTTAGAGGGGGCCGGCAATTTCTACGAGCAGTACTTC. It specifies CASSLEGAGNFYEQYF.